Shown below are 25 T cell receptor beta chains from a single sample sequenced in a study of breast tumors, draining lymph nodes, adjacent tissues. Axillary draining lymph nodes of breast cancer patients supplied the node samples. TCRdb reanalysed the multiplex PCR reads using MiXCR and keeps one entry per CDR3 protein. Found here are approximately 200,000 distinct CDR3 sequences, approximately 33% of them singletons; the top ten hold approximately 4.5%. The sample taken for sequencing was axillary lymph node tissue. The receptors derive from a female donor with breast cancer. Some clones in this sample may be carry-over from other donors' samples.

V usage is TRBV2 and J usage is TRBJ2-7, with D possibly TRBD2 on 5 matching bases. Germline values: CDR1 SNHLY, CDR2 FYNNEI. The CDR3 sequence is 15 residues long. V lost 4 bases and J lost 0, with 13 bases in between. The CDR3 DNA reads as TGTGCCAGCAGTGGAGATAAGGGAGACTCCTACGAGCAGTACTTC. It codes for CASSGDKGDSYEQYF.

This clonotype turned up a few times. The chain joins TRBV6-1 to TRBJ2-3; 11 nucleotides line up with TRBD2. The CDR3 extends over 18 amino acids. The ends lost 6 bases at V and 3 bases at J; junction bases unmatched: 14. Germline CDR1 MNHNS, CDR2 SASEGT. This chain's CDR3 is CASRRQPILAGETDTQYF. In nucleotides, the CDR3 is TGTGCCAGCAGACGACAGCCGATACTAGCGGGAGAGACAGATACGCAGTATTTT.

This clonotype was counted a few times. It may be a read error: a sequence one base away is much more abundant. This rearrangement joins TRBV20-1 to TRBJ2-1; tentative D call: TRBD1 (5 bases). Germline CDR1 is DFQATT and CDR2 is SNEGSKA (reference sequence). There are 14 residues in the CDR3. Here the CDR3 reads CSARTGNSYTEQFF. The CDR3 coding sequence is TGCAGTGCCCGCACAGGAAACTCCTACACTGAGCAGTTCTTC.

The genes are TRBV7-2 and TRBJ1-6, with a tentative D call TRBD1 (6 bases). This CDR3 is 14 amino acids long. Per the germline V gene, CDR1 is SGHTA and CDR2 is FQGNSA. Trimming removed 6 bases from V and 7 bases from J, with 13 bases in between. DNA for the CDR3: TGTGCCAGCAGTACCGGGACAACAAATTCACCCCTCCACTTT. Protein: CASSTGTTNSPLHF. Using reference TRBV7-2 and TRBJ1-6 for the parts outside the CDR3, the full variable domain is GAGVSQSPSNKVTEKGKDVELRCDPISGHTALYWYRQSLGQGLEFLIYFQGNSAPDKSGLPSDRFSAERTGGSVSTLTIQRTQQEDSAVYLCASSTGTTNSPLHFGNGTRLTVT.

The chain has TRBV9 and TRBJ1-1; 7 bases line up with TRBD1. From germline, CDR1 is SGDLS and CDR2 YYNGEE. Germline trimming cut 3 bases from V and 3 bases from J; bases unmatched to any gene: 5. The CDR3 extends over 14 amino acids. The CDR3 coding sequence is TGTGCCAGCAGCGCCGACAGGGATCACACTGAAGCTTTCTTT. Its translation: CASSADRDHTEAFF. The full variable domain, rest sourced from reference TRBV9 and TRBJ1-1, is DSGVTQTPKHLITATGQRVTLRCSPRSGDLSVYWYQQSLDQGLQFLIQYYNGEERAKGNILERFSAQQFPDLHSELNLSSLELGDSALYFCASSADRDHTEAFFGQGTRLTVV.

This clonotype was detected many times. The V and J genes are TRBV24-1 and TRBJ2-5, with unresolved D. CDR1 and CDR2 (germline): KGHDR, SFDVKD. This CDR3 contains 16 residues. Trimming cost V 2 bases and J 5 bases, with 17 bases left between them. Here the CDR3 DNA reads TGTGCCACCAGTGATTCGCGACCCCCGATCTTGGAGACCCAGTACTTC. Its protein is CATSDSRPPILETQYF.

This clonotype was observed many times. The J gene is TRBJ2-5, the V gene TRBV7-6, with 11 bases fitting TRBD2. J was trimmed by 2 bases and V by 3 bases; bases with no gene match: 5. Germline CDR1 SGHVS, CDR2 FNYEAQ. The CDR3 contains 16 residues. CDR3 protein: CASSLGGTSGQETQYF. CDR3 bases: TGTGCCAGCAGCTTGGGAGGGACTAGCGGACAAGAGACCCAGTACTTC.

For this clonotype: This could be a read error, since a much larger clone is one nucleotide away. V and J are TRBV6-1 and TRBJ2-1; D gene unclear. CDR1 and CDR2 (germline): MNHNS, SASEGT. V lost 8 bases, J lost 4 bases, and 12 bases lay in between. The CDR3 sequence is 13 residues long. The CDR3: CASSLKAYNEQFF. The CDR3 coding sequence is TGTGCCAGCTCCCTTAAGGCATACAATGAGCAGTTCTTC.

The rearrangement links TRBV6-6 to TRBJ2-7, with D possibly being TRBD1 (6 bases). Trimming stripped 6 bases from V and 7 bases from J, with 16 bases between. Germline loops: CDR1 MNHNY, CDR2 SVGAGI (reference sequence). The length of the CDR3 is 13 residues. This chain's CDR3 is CASSRDTSGEQYF. CDR3 nucleotide sequence: TGTGCCAGCAGCCGGGACACCTCGGGGGAGCAGTACTTC.

The J gene is TRBJ1-2, the V gene TRBV6-5; D perhaps matches TRBD1 (6 bases). V was trimmed by 5 bases and J by 0 bases, leaving 16 bases between them. Germline CDR1 is MNHEY and CDR2 is SVGAGI. The CDR3 consists of 16 residues. The CDR3 is CASSHTPAGANYGYTF. For the CDR3, the DNA is TGTGCCAGCAGTCATACCCCGGCAGGGGCTAACTATGGCTACACCTTC.

This clonotype was seen only a few times. The V gene is TRBV7-9, the J gene TRBJ1-1, with 9 nucleotides matching TRBD1. This CDR3 has 14 amino acids. V trimming: 5 bases; J trimming: 4 bases; junction bases outside the gene matches: 5. The germline V gene has CDR1 SEHNR and CDR2 FQNEAQ (reference sequence). DNA for the CDR3: TGTGCCAGCAGCGTACAGACAGGGGGCACTGAAGCTTTCTTT. Protein: CASSVQTGGTEAFF.

This clonotype appeared many times. V gene TRBV20-1 combines with J gene TRBJ2-7; tentatively, D is TRBD2 (5 bases). The V gene lost 6 bases and the J gene lost 3 bases, with 12 bases spanning the gap. CDR3 length: 12 amino acids. Germline V gene data show CDR1 as DFQATT and CDR2 as SNEGSKA (reference sequence). The chain's CDR3 is CSASFRGYEQYF. For the CDR3, the DNA is TGCAGTGCCTCCTTCCGGGGCTACGAGCAGTACTTC.

Of note for this clonotype: A much larger clonotype is one base distant, so this may be a read error. This chain joins TRBV13 and TRBJ1-3; D is ambiguous. Germline assignment: CDR1 PRHDT and CDR2 FYEKMQ (reference sequence). This CDR3 contains 14 residues. V was trimmed by 7 bases and J by 10 bases, leaving 20 bases between them. The CDR3 DNA reads TGTGCCAGCAACCCCGGGAGGGCGTCGGTTACCATATATTTT. It translates to CASNPGRASVTIYF.

The rearrangement links TRBV5-1 to TRBJ2-5; 11 nucleotides match TRBD1. CDR3 size: 14 residues. V was pared by 4 bases and J by 8 bases, with 7 bases of the junction left unmatched. CDR1 is SGHRS and CDR2 is YFSETQ in the germline V gene. This CDR3 is CASSEDRGLDTQYF. In DNA form, the CDR3 reads TGCGCCAGCAGCGAGGACAGGGGGCTTGACACCCAGTACTTC.

The chain recombines TRBV19 with TRBJ1-6, with no clear D. Germline CDR1 and CDR2: LNHDA and SQIVND (reference sequence). The CDR3 has 14 residues. Trimming took off 6 bases at V and 7 bases at J, with 13 bases between the two ends. The CDR3 sequence: CASRASGINSPLHF. For the CDR3, the DNA is TGTGCCAGTAGAGCCAGCGGGATAAATTCACCCCTCCACTTT.

This clonotype was counted ten times or more. This could be a read error, since a much larger clone is one nucleotide away. The chain uses TRBV20-1 and TRBJ2-7; tentative D call: TRBD2 (5 bases). This CDR3 is 14 amino acids long. The germline gives CDR1 DFQATT, CDR2 SNEGSKA (reference sequence). The DNA of the CDR3 is TGCAGTGCTAGAGCACCTAGCTCATCCTCCGAGCAGTACTTC. Residues: CSARAPSSSSEQYF.

The table lists this clonotype with many counts. The rearrangement joins TRBV6-5 to TRBJ2-7; the D is unclear. The V gene's germline CDR1 is MNHEY and CDR2 SVGAGI. This CDR3 contains 14 residues. Trimming pared 6 bases from V and 5 bases from J, leaving 17 bases between. CDR3 amino acids: CASRASATGHEQYF. CDR3 nucleotides: TGTGCCAGCAGAGCATCGGCGACGGGCCACGAGCAGTACTTC.

Turning to this clonotype: With a much larger clone just one base away, this may be a read error. The gene calls are TRBV20-1 and TRBJ2-5, with 11 bases identical to TRBD2. The CDR3 runs 16 residues. Germline V gene sequence: CDR1 DFQATT, CDR2 SNEGSKA (reference sequence). CDR3 nucleotide sequence: TGCAATGCTAGGGGAACACTAGCGGGGGCCCAAGAGACCCAGTACTTC. Its translation is CNARGTLAGAQETQYF.

This clonotype was seen more than once but under ten times. A much larger clone lies one base from this, so it may be a read error. The chain carries TRBV6-5 and TRBJ2-3, with no clear D. The CDR3 covers 13 residues. V lost 7 bases and J lost 8, with 16 bases in between. Germline V CDR1 and CDR2: MNHEY, SVGAGI. The CDR3 sequence: CASKVAPAGTQYF. The CDR3 nucleotides are TGTGCCAGCAAGGTGGCGCCAGCAGGTACGCAGTATTTT.

This rearrangement joins TRBV5-6 to TRBJ1-2; D perhaps matches TRBD1 (6 bases). This CDR3 spans 15 amino acids. CDR1 and CDR2 from the germline V gene are SGHDT and YYEEEE. V lost 4 bases and J 1 base, leaving 14 bases between the germline ends. The CDR3 protein is CASSPLGGGNYGYTF. CDR3 bases: TGTGCCAGCAGCCCTCTAGGGGGGGGTAACTATGGCTACACCTTC.

Ten or more counts support this clonotype. The genes are TRBV7-6 and TRBJ2-1; TRBD1 matches at 9 bases. This CDR3 comprises 17 residues. With 0 bases clipped from V and 3 bases from J, the junction kept 6 bases outside the gene matches. From germline, CDR1 is SGHVS and CDR2 FNYEAQ. The CDR3: CASSLAPPGQGYNEQFF. The CDR3 nucleotides are TGTGCCAGCAGCTTAGCGCCTCCGGGACAGGGCTACAATGAGCAGTTCTTC.

The table lists this clonotype with many counts. V gene TRBV12-3 or TRBV12-4 combines with J gene TRBJ2-3; 11 nucleotides agree with TRBD2. After removal of 6 bases from V and 5 bases from J, the junction contained 16 bases not matched to a gene. This CDR3 is built from 18 residues. The CDR3 DNA follows: TGTGCCAGCAGCTCCCGCCTAGCGGGGGGCCTAGTGGGAGATACGCAGTATTTT. Amino acid sequence: CASSSRLAGGLVGDTQYF.

This chain joins TRBV4-1 and TRBJ2-7; 9 nucleotides line up with TRBD2. The length of the CDR3 is 14 residues. V was clipped by 3 bases and J by 3 bases; unmatched bases: 3. The germline V gene has CDR1 MGHRA and CDR2 YSYEKL. This CDR3 reads CASSQMTSGYEQYF. CDR3 in DNA: TGCGCCAGCAGCCAGATGACTAGCGGCTACGAGCAGTACTTC.

This clonotype was recorded many times. The CDR3, as DNA: TGTGCCAGCAGCTTAACAGCGATCCAAGAGACCCAGTACTTC. This sequence encodes CASSLTAIQETQYF. The chain carries TRBV7-9 and TRBJ2-5; the D is unclear. The germline V and J ends were trimmed by 2 bases and 1 base, with 8 bases remaining between them. The CDR3 covers 14 residues. Germline V gene sequence: CDR1 SEHNR, CDR2 FQNEAQ (reference sequence).

Note on this clonotype: A read error may be the cause here, since a much bigger clone is one base away. J is TRBJ2-3 and V is TRBV6-5; D unclear. The CDR3 contains 14 residues. The ends were cut back, 4 bases at V and 4 bases at J, with 12 bases in the middle. CDR1 is MNHEY, CDR2 SVGAGI, per germline. This CDR3 reads CASSSRSDSDTQYF. The CDR3, as DNA: TGTGCCAGCAGTTCCCGAAGCGACTCAGATACGCAGTATTTT.